Listed below are T cell receptor beta chains from one sample, sequenced in a study of blood T cells in healthy people across ages. MiXCR was run by TCRdb on the 5' RACE reads, yielding one entry per CDR3 protein. Seen here are 1.5 million or so distinct CDR3 sequences, 42% observed once, and the top ten hold more than 4%. Sequencing used blood. The source is a woman aged 18-30 years in good health. Both conserved end residues are part of each CDR3. D genes are given only for firm matches. Clone sizes are given selectively: once, few, many, or a class where the clone is expanded.

j_call v_call clone_size d_call cdr3_nt cdr3_aa
TRBJ1-2 TRBV7-9 NA NA TGTGCCAGCAGCGGAGCCCTCGGCTATGGCTACACCTTC CASSGALGYGYTF
TRBJ1-1 TRBV7-9 NA TRBD1 TGTGCCAGCAGCGACAGGGAGCTTGGCACTGAAGCTTTCTTT CASSDRELGTEAFF
TRBJ2-7 TRBV6-6 few NA TGTGCCAGTACCCCGGACAGCTACAATGAGCAGTACTTC CASTPDSYNEQYF
TRBJ2-3 TRBV25-1 NA NA TGTGCCAGCAGGCTACGGTCCGATACGCAGTATTTT CASRLRSDTQYF
TRBJ2-5 TRBV7-9 NA TRBD2 TGTGCCAGCAGCAGACTAGCGGGAGGGACTCAAGAGACCCAGTACTTC CASSRLAGGTQETQYF
TRBJ2-3 TRBV28 NA NA TGTGCCAGTAGCGGGATAGGGGGCTCAGATACGCAGTATTTT CASSGIGGSDTQYF
TRBJ1-1 TRBV3-1 once NA TGTGCCAGCAGCCAAGATCAGGGACGGTGGAACACTGAAGCTTTCTTT CASSQDQGRWNTEAFF
TRBJ1-2 TRBV4-3 NA NA TGCGCCAGCAGCCAAGATCTTTTAGGTGGCTACACCTTC CASSQDLLGGYTF
TRBJ2-1 TRBV4-1 NA TRBD1 TGCGCCAGCAGCGCGACAGGGGCCTGGGATGAGCAGTTCTTC CASSATGAWDEQFF
TRBJ2-7 TRBV28 NA NA TGTGCCAGCAGTCCACTTGCCGGCAGGTTCCCGTACGAGCAGTACTTC CASSPLAGRFPYEQYF
TRBJ1-5 TRBV7-8 NA NA TGTGCCAGCAGCAAGGGGAGGGAACGGGGCAATCAGCCCCAGCATTTT CASSKGRERGNQPQHF
TRBJ2-5 TRBV4-3 NA NA TGCGCCAGCAGCCAAGGGCGGGCAGGGTCATGGGAGACCCAGTACTTC CASSQGRAGSWETQYF
TRBJ1-2 TRBV7-8 NA NA TGTGCCAGCAGCTTAGCGCCGGGGTTCTATGGCTACACCTTC CASSLAPGFYGYTF
TRBJ2-7 TRBV12-3/TRBV12-4 NA NA TGTGCCAGCAGGTCTCTAGAAGACGAGCAGTACTTC CASRSLEDEQYF
TRBJ2-1 TRBV12-3/TRBV12-4 few NA TGTGCCAGCAGTTTGGTAAGGGCCTACGTTAATGAGCAGTTCTTC CASSLVRAYVNEQFF
TRBJ2-2 TRBV5-6 NA NA TGTGCCAGCAGCTTGGTTTCGAGCACCGGGGAGCTGTTTTTT CASSLVSSTGELFF
TRBJ1-2 TRBV20-1 NA TRBD1 TGCAGTGCTAGAGACCGGACAGGTGAAGTGAACTATGGCTACACCTTC CSARDRTGEVNYGYTF
TRBJ1-1 TRBV20-1 NA NA TGCAGTGCTAGGGGATTCATGAACACTGAAGCTTTCTTT CSARGFMNTEAFF
TRBJ2-7 TRBV21-1 few NA TGTGCCAGAGGAGCGTCGTACGAGCAGTACTTC CARGASYEQYF
TRBJ2-1 TRBV5-1 NA TRBD2 TGCGCCAGCAGCTTGGTGCTAGCGGGGGAGTATGCCTACAATGAGCAGTTCTTC CASSLVLAGEYAYNEQFF
TRBJ2-1 TRBV7-9 few NA TGTGCCAGCAGCTTAGACGCGATTGAGCAGTTCTTC CASSLDAIEQFF
TRBJ2-5 TRBV3-1 NA TRBD2 TGTGCCAGCAGCCAACGGATCCAGCGGGAGTGGGAAGAGACCCAGTACTTC CASSQRIQREWEETQYF
TRBJ2-7 TRBV4-2 few TRBD2 TGTGCCAGCAGCCAAGCGGCGACTAGCGGGAGTGTTTACGAGCAGTACTTC CASSQAATSGSVYEQYF
TRBJ2-4 TRBV15 NA NA TGTGCCACCAGCAGAGATTGGCGATTTAAAAACATTCAGTACTTC CATSRDWRFKNIQYF
TRBJ1-2 TRBV7-9 NA NA TGTGCCAGCAGCTTAGTTTCTGAAAGGACCGGATACGGCTACACCTTC CASSLVSERTGYGYTF
TRBJ2-3 TRBV28 few TRBD2 TGTGCCAGCACCCTGAGAGCGGGGGTGAGCACAGATACGCAGTATTTT CASTLRAGVSTDTQYF
TRBJ2-5 TRBV9 NA TRBD2 TGTGCCAGCAGTAGAACGACAGCGGGAAGGGAGACCCAGTACTTC CASSRTTAGRETQYF
TRBJ1-5 TRBV20-1 NA NA TGCAGTGCCAAGCGGGGGGACAATCAGCCCCAGCATTTT CSAKRGDNQPQHF
TRBJ2-5 TRBV10-3 NA TRBD2 TGTGCGACCGGGACTAGCGTAGAGACCCAGTACTTC CATGTSVETQYF